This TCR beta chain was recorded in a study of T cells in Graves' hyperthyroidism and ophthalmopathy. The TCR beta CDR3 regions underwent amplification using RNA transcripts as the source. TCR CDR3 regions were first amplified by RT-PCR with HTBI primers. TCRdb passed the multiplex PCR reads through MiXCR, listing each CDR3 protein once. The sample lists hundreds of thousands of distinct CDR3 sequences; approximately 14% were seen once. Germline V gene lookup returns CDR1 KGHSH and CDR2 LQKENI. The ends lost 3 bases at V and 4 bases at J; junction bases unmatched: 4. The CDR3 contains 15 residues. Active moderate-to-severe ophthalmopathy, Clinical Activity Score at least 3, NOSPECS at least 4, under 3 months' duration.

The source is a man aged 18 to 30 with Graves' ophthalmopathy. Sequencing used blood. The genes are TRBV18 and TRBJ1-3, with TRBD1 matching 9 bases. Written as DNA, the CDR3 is TGTGCCAGCTCACCCTCCGGGACAGGGGGAAACACCATATATTTT. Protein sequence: CASSPSGTGGNTIYF.